Following are 30 T cell receptor beta chains from one sample sequenced in a study of T cells in narcolepsy (dated by TCRdb to 2016 to 2019). Library preparation employed the immunoSEQ multiplex PCR assay. TCRdb took over this immuneACCESS table, retaining in-frame rearrangements with V and J assigned. Such tables are incomplete; in checked studies, under half of the missing clones stem from an unresolved V gene, and the remainder is unexplained. The sample table shows about 18,000 clones, and roughly 72% are seen once. 13% to 15% of the sample is taken by the ten largest. Sequenced input: CD45RA- memory CD8+ T cells from PBMCs. This sample's cell subset or site label indicates: memory T cells sorted ex vivo from peripheral blood. These receptors came from a human donor with narcolepsy.

This chain links TRBV9 with TRBJ2-1; D uncertain. The CDR3 covers 12 residues. V shed 6 bases and J shed 9 bases, with 13 bases lying between them. Germline lookup yields CDR1 SGDLS and CDR2 YYNGEE. CDR3 sequence reads: CASTPWSPEQFF. Written as DNA, the CDR3 is TGTGCCAGCACCCCGTGGAGTCCTGAGCAGTTCTTC. The variable domain in full, completed from reference TRBV9 and TRBJ2-1, reads DSGVTQTPKHLITATGQRVTLRCSPRSGDLSVYWYQQSLDQGLQFLIQYYNGEERAKGNILERFSAQQFPDLHSELNLSSLELGDSALYFCASTPWSPEQFFGPGTRLTVL.

The genes are TRBV29-1 and TRBJ1-2; TRBD1 agrees at 11 bases. V was pared by 3 bases and J by 4 bases, with 7 bases of the junction left unmatched. CDR1 and CDR2 (germline): SQVTM, ANQGSEA. The CDR3 loop spans 15 amino acids. The CDR3 DNA sequence: TGCAGCGTTGAGGTTGGGACAGGGGGAGCCTATGGCTACACCTTC. The encoded protein is CSVEVGTGGAYGYTF.

The genes are TRBV4-1 and TRBJ1-2; 10 bases fit TRBD1. From germline, CDR1 is MGHRA and CDR2 YSYEKL. The length of the CDR3 is 14 residues. The J segment lost 5 bases and the V segment lost 4 bases, leaving 4 bases of the junction unmatched. CDR3 nucleotides: TGCGCCAGCAGCCGAGGACAGGGGGAATATGGCTACACCTTC. It codes for CASSRGQGEYGYTF.

With regard to this clone: One end of the junction does not line up with germline, which may come from a read error. Written as DNA, the CDR3 is TGTGCCAGCAGGCGGGCTGCAGGGATTGAGCACTTC. Its protein is CASRRAAGIEHF. This sequence joins TRBV27 and TRBJ2-7; D may correspond to TRBD1 or TRBD2 (5 bases each). The germline CDR1 and CDR2 sequences are MNHEY and SMNVEV (reference sequence). This CDR3 is 12 amino acids long.

V gene TRBV5-4 combines with J gene TRBJ2-1; 9 nucleotides match TRBD2. V lost 5 bases and J lost 7; bases outside the gene matches: 13. From germline, CDR1 is SGHNT and CDR2 YYREEE (reference sequence). The CDR3 has 16 amino acids. The CDR3 nucleotides read TGTGCCAGCAGTTCTCCTCGGCCAGCGGGAGGTAATGAGCAGTTCTTC. It encodes CASSSPRPAGGNEQFF.

The chain uses TRBV7-9 and TRBJ2-1; 8 bases match TRBD2. Looked up from germline, CDR1 is SEHNR and CDR2 is FQNEAQ (reference sequence). CDR3 length: 16 amino acids. V trimming: 5 bases; J trimming: 5 bases; junction bases outside the gene matches: 11. The CDR3 region is CASSPLAGLSDNEQFF. Here the CDR3 DNA reads TGTGCCAGCAGCCCGCTAGCGGGTCTGAGCGACAATGAGCAGTTCTTC.

The genes are TRBV28 and TRBJ2-2; 7 bases match TRBD2. The J segment lost 0 bases and the V segment lost 2 bases, leaving 9 bases of the junction unmatched. The CDR3 runs to 18 residues. Germline CDR1 is MDHEN and CDR2 is SYDVKM. The CDR3 DNA follows: TGTGCCAGCAGTTTACTTACACGGAGCGGGGCGAACACCGGGGAGCTGTTTTTT. Translation gives CASSLLTRSGANTGELFF. Full variable domain (outside the CDR3, taken from reference TRBV28 and TRBJ2-2): DVKVTQSSRYLVKRTGEKVFLECVQDMDHENMFWYRQDPGLGLRLIYFSYDVKMKEKGDIPEGYSVSREKKERFSLILESASTNQTSMYLCASSLLTRSGANTGELFFGEGSRLTVL.

V is TRBV5-5 and J is TRBJ2-6; 8 bases fit TRBD1. V was pared by 5 bases and J by 2 bases, with 12 bases of the junction left unmatched. The germline V gene encodes CDR1 SGHKS and CDR2 YYEKEE (reference sequence). The CDR3 has 18 residues. The CDR3: CASRPLGTGQAGANVLTF. CDR3 nucleotides: TGTGCCAGCAGGCCTTTAGGGACAGGACAGGCTGGGGCCAACGTCCTGACTTTC.

This clone was counted only a few times. The chain is built from TRBV7-9 and TRBJ2-7, with 7 bases lining up with TRBD1. Germline V gene sequence: CDR1 SEHNR, CDR2 FQNEAQ (reference sequence). Trimming took 5 bases from V and 6 from J; bases not matched to a gene: 4. The CDR3 is 12 amino acids. In DNA, the CDR3 is TGTGCCAGCAGCATAAGACAGGGCGAGCAGTACTTC. Translated, it gives CASSIRQGEQYF.

This chain links TRBV6-5 with TRBJ1-1; the D gene is possibly TRBD1 (5 bases). From germline, CDR1 is MNHEY and CDR2 SVGAGI. This CDR3 comprises 13 residues. V lost 8 bases and J lost 6, with 16 bases in between. The CDR3 nucleotides are TGTGCCAGCCAATCCCTCGGGGACTCTGAAGCTTTCTTT. Its protein is CASQSLGDSEAFF.

This clone is a singleton in its sample. The CDR3 is CASSDGLAGEQYF. For the CDR3, the DNA is TGTGCCAGCAGCGATGGACTAGCGGGGGAGCAGTACTTC. This chain connects TRBV11-2 to TRBJ2-7, with 12 bases lining up with TRBD2. CDR3 size: 13 residues. The V segment lost 5 bases and the J segment 7 bases; nucleotides outside the gene matches: 3. CDR1 SGHAT and CDR2 FQNNGV come from the germline V gene.

This clone was seen only a few times. The V call is TRBV2, the J call TRBJ1-1; 7 bases fit TRBD1. Looked up from germline, CDR1 is SNHLY and CDR2 is FYNNEI. The V and J ends lost 6 bases and 5 bases, in that order; junction bases with no gene match: 3. The CDR3 spans 12 residues. The CDR3 DNA follows: TGTGCCAGCAGCTCAGGGGGAACTGAAGCTTTCTTT. It encodes CASSSGGTEAFF.

V and J are TRBV9 and TRBJ2-3; the match to TRBD2 covers 10 bases. This CDR3 has 17 residues. The V and J ends lost 0 bases and 5 bases, in that order; junction bases with no gene match: 9. Per the germline V gene, CDR1 is SGDLS and CDR2 is YYNGEE. CDR3 region: CASSVGSGRAAGDTQYF. CDR3 nucleotides: TGTGCCAGCAGCGTAGGAAGCGGGAGGGCGGCTGGAGATACGCAGTATTTT.

J is TRBJ2-7 and V is TRBV7-8, with no clear D. Germline CDR1 reads SGHVS; CDR2 reads FQNEAQ. Trimming left V 1 base short and J 0 bases short, with 10 bases between. The CDR3 contains 15 residues. For the CDR3, the DNA is TGTGCCAGCAGCTTAGAGGGCAGGAGCTCCTACGAGCAGTACTTC. It is translated as CASSLEGRSSYEQYF. The full variable domain, with the rest looked up from reference TRBV7-8 and TRBJ2-7, is GAGVSQSPRYKVAKRGQDVALRCDPISGHVSLFWYQQALGQGPEFLTYFQNEAQLDKSGLPSDRFFAERPEGSVSTLKIQRTQQEDSAVYLCASSLEGRSSYEQYFGPGTRLTVT.

This chain joins TRBV6-1 and TRBJ1-2; D gene uncertain. CDR1 and CDR2 from the germline V gene are MNHNS and SASEGT. This CDR3 is 12 amino acids long. V was trimmed by 6 bases and J by 8 bases, leaving 13 bases between them. CDR3 sequence: CASSDPGYGYTF. CDR3 nucleotides: TGTGCCAGCAGCGATCCCGGTTACGGCTACACCTTC.

The gene calls are TRBV5-6 and TRBJ2-3, with a possible D match to TRBD2 (6 bases). The CDR3 length is 15 residues. Germline lookup yields CDR1 SGHDT and CDR2 YYEEEE. Trimming took off 0 bases at V and 8 bases at J, with 16 bases between the two ends. The CDR3 here is CASSLGRGERGTQYF. The CDR3 nucleotides read TGTGCCAGCAGCTTGGGGCGCGGGGAGAGAGGTACGCAGTATTTT.

The chain couples TRBV5-1 to TRBJ2-3, with TRBD2 as a possible D gene (5 bases). Deletions cut 0 bases from V and 0 bases from J, with 11 bases between. The germline V gene encodes CDR1 SGHRS and CDR2 YFSETQ. The CDR3 runs to 16 residues. In nucleotides, the CDR3 is TGCGCCAGCAGCTTGGGGAGGTTAGGGAGCACAGATACGCAGTATTTT. Its translation is CASSLGRLGSTDTQYF.

The rearrangement joins TRBV27 to TRBJ2-5, with no clear D. Trimming cost V 3 bases and J 9 bases, with 14 bases left between them. The CDR3 has 13 amino acids. CDR1 and CDR2 (germline): MNHEY, SMNVEV (reference sequence). CDR3 DNA sequence: TGTGCCAGCAGTTTCAGTAGTCGTATGCCCCAGTACTTC. This codes for CASSFSSRMPQYF.

This chain uses TRBV6-4 with TRBJ2-3; D may be TRBD1 (6 bases). The V end lost 0 bases, the J end lost 2 bases, and 9 bases lay between the germline ends. The germline V gene has CDR1 MRHNA and CDR2 SNTAGT. The CDR3 sequence is 15 residues long. The CDR3 is CASSDSAGDTDTQYF. CDR3 nucleotides: TGTGCCAGCAGTGACTCGGCAGGGGACACAGATACGCAGTATTTT.

As to this clone: Other DNA sequences within the sample encode an identical CDR3. The chain has TRBV19 and TRBJ1-1; D ambiguous. Germline V gene data show CDR1 as LNHDA and CDR2 as SQIVND (reference sequence). The CDR3 contains 15 residues. V dropped 2 bases and J dropped 4 bases, with 14 bases sitting between them. The CDR3 DNA follows: TGTGCCAGTAGTATAAGTCTCACCTGGGGCACTGAAGCTTTCTTT. Its translation: CASSISLTWGTEAFF.

The V call is TRBV13, the J call TRBJ2-7; weak D call: TRBD2 (5 bases). V was trimmed by 5 bases and J by 3 bases, leaving 17 bases between them. The CDR3 sequence is 15 residues long. Per the germline V gene, CDR1 is PRHDT and CDR2 is FYEKMQ (reference sequence). The CDR3 nucleotides read TGTGCCAGCAGCCTATCCTACGGGGAAAACTACGAGCAGTACTTC. Translation: CASSLSYGENYEQYF. The full variable domain, its missing parts supplied by reference TRBV13 and TRBJ2-7, is AAGVIQSPRHLIKEKRETATLKCYPIPRHDTVYWYQQGPGQDPQFLISFYEKMQSDKGSIPDRFSAQQFSDYHSELNMSSLELGDSALYFCASSLSYGENYEQYFGPGTRLTVT.

This rearrangement joins TRBV7-9 to TRBJ2-7; D perhaps matches TRBD2 (6 bases). V was trimmed by 5 bases and J by 4 bases, leaving 12 bases between them. This CDR3 region has 13 residues. The germline gives CDR1 SEHNR, CDR2 FQNEAQ (reference sequence). The CDR3 loop is CASSPNGGYEQYF. For the CDR3, the DNA is TGTGCCAGCAGCCCCAACGGGGGATACGAGCAGTACTTC.

V gene TRBV25-1 combines with J gene TRBJ1-1, with 8 bases matching TRBD1. CDR1 and CDR2 (germline): MGHDK, SYGVNS. V shed 5 bases, J shed 3 bases, and the junction held 5 bases outside the gene matches. The CDR3 extends over 14 amino acids. CDR3 protein: CASSQTGEDTEAFF. CDR3 DNA: TGTGCCAGCAGTCAGACAGGGGAGGACACTGAAGCTTTCTTT.

This chain joins TRBV5-1 and TRBJ1-4, with 7 bases lining up with TRBD1. This CDR3 comprises 19 residues. Germline CDR1 SGHRS, CDR2 YFSETQ. V was pared by 0 bases and J by 6 bases, with 17 bases of the junction left unmatched. CDR3: CASSLESARGFKEYEKLFF. The CDR3 bases are TGCGCCAGCAGCTTGGAGTCCGCCAGGGGGTTTAAGGAGTATGAAAAACTGTTTTTT. The full variable domain, in which reference TRBV5-1 and TRBJ1-4 provide the parts outside the CDR3, is KAGVTQTPRYLIKTRGQQVTLSCSPISGHRSVSWYQQTPGQGLQFLFEYFSETQRNKGNFPGRFSGRQFSNSRSEMNVSTLELGDSALYLCASSLESARGFKEYEKLFFGSGTQLSVL.

The chain is built from TRBV9 and TRBJ1-6, with a possible D match to TRBD1 (6 bases). Germline values: CDR1 SGDLS, CDR2 YYNGEE. Trimming cost V 7 bases and J 9 bases, with 20 bases left between them. This CDR3 has 15 amino acids. The DNA of the CDR3 is TGTGCCAGCTCCTTAGAAGGGGGGGTGGGTTCACCCCTCCACTTT. Translating gives CASSLEGGVGSPLHF.

The rearrangement uses TRBV7-3 and TRBJ1-1, with a possible D match to TRBD1 (5 bases). The CDR3 covers 15 residues. Germline V gene lookup returns CDR1 SGHTA and CDR2 FQGTGA. Trimming removed 2 bases at V and 1 base at J, with 11 bases between. The CDR3 loop reads CASSLGGTENTEAFF. The CDR3 DNA is TGTGCCAGCAGCTTAGGTGGGACGGAGAACACTGAAGCTTTCTTT.

The V gene is TRBV6-4, the J gene TRBJ2-1; 10 bases align to TRBD2. The CDR3 is made up of 15 amino acids. Trimming took 6 bases from V and 10 from J; bases not matched to a gene: 12. Germline CDR1 reads MRHNA; CDR2 reads SNTAGT. The CDR3 here is CASRISGRLQGEQFF. In DNA, the CDR3 is TGTGCCAGCAGAATTAGCGGGAGGCTTCAGGGGGAGCAGTTCTTC.

This chain connects TRBV29-1 to TRBJ2-3; D possibly corresponds to TRBD1 (6 bases). Germline-derived CDR1 and CDR2 are SQVTM and ANQGSEA. V lost 2 bases and J 7 bases, leaving 13 bases between the germline ends. The CDR3 is 13 amino acids. CDR3: CSVEWTVPNTQYF. The CDR3 DNA reads as TGCAGCGTTGAATGGACAGTCCCAAATACGCAGTATTTT.

The chain recombines TRBV5-4 with TRBJ2-7; perhaps D is TRBD1 or TRBD2 (5 bases each). The CDR3 has 12 residues. Germline CDR1 reads SGHNT; CDR2 reads YYREEE (reference sequence). V was cut by 3 bases and J by 7 bases, with 11 bases left in between. The DNA of the CDR3 is TGTGCCAGCAGCTGGGGGACGGGGGAGCAGTACTTC. It codes for CASSWGTGEQYF.

This clone has just a few counts. CDR3 protein: CASSILGRGGSTDTQYF. The CDR3 nucleotides are TGTGCCAGCAGCATATTAGGCAGGGGCGGGAGCACAGATACGCAGTATTTT. The chain has TRBV7-9 and TRBJ2-3; D perhaps matches TRBD1 (6 bases). The CDR3 has 17 residues. Germline loops: CDR1 SEHNR, CDR2 FQNEAQ (reference sequence). V was shortened by 5 bases and J by 0 bases, with 18 bases between the two germline ends.